These 23 T cell receptor beta chains share one sample of origin, sequenced in a study. Each CDR3 protein gets one entry after TCRdb re-called the 5' RACE reads with MiXCR. This repertoire shows about 32,000 distinct CDR3 sequences, around 22% found once; its top ten account for approximately 4.3%. Sequencing was done on a sample of memory CD4+ T cells sorted from blood. Subset reported: memory CD4+ T cells, CD4+CD45RO+CD25-. The receptors shown here come from a female donor with breast cancer.

This clonotype was counted once. Given a much more abundant clone one base away, this may be a read error. This CDR3 is CATSSEGELFF. The CDR3 region has the DNA TGTGCCACCAGCTCAGAGGGGGAGCTGTTTTTT. The chain couples TRBV15 to TRBJ2-2; D ambiguous. The germline V gene has CDR1 LNHNV and CDR2 YYDKDF (reference sequence). V was shortened by 5 bases and J by 8 bases, with 6 bases between the two germline ends. The CDR3 length is 11 residues.

Concerning this clonotype itself: Relative to the germline gene, one junction end is altered; a read error may explain this. This chain uses TRBV12-3 or TRBV12-4 with TRBJ2-2; D ambiguous. The CDR3 has 14 amino acids. The CDR3 spells CASRFGANTGELFF. As DNA, the CDR3 is TGTGCCAGCCGTTTCGGTGCGAACACCGGGGAGCTGTTTTTT.

This clonotype was detected only a few times. This rearrangement joins TRBV9 to TRBJ1-5; 8 nucleotides line up with TRBD1. The CDR3 runs 15 residues. V shed 3 bases, J shed 6 bases, and the junction held 8 bases outside the gene matches. CDR1 and CDR2 (germline): SGDLS, YYNGEE. The CDR3 nucleotides read TGTGCCAGCAGCGCCCACTCAGGGGGCTCTCAGCCCCAGCATTTT. Translating it yields CASSAHSGGSQPQHF.

The chain has TRBV11-2 and TRBJ1-5; D is undetermined. The CDR3 is 15 residues long. Trimming took 0 bases from V and 9 from J, leaving 15 bases between them. The V gene's germline CDR1 is SGHAT and CDR2 FQNNGV. The CDR3 sequence is CASSLEVGPLGPQHF. The CDR3 nucleotides are TGTGCCAGCAGCTTAGAAGTTGGGCCTCTGGGGCCCCAGCATTTT.

The chain joins TRBV29-1 to TRBJ1-1; D is unclear. Trimming cost V 3 bases and J 1 base, with 9 bases left between them. Germline CDR1 and CDR2: SQVTM and ANQGSEA. This CDR3 is 13 amino acids long. CDR3 amino acids: CSVDWAGNTEAFF. The CDR3 DNA sequence: TGCAGCGTTGACTGGGCAGGGAACACTGAAGCTTTCTTT. The full variable domain, in which reference TRBV29-1 and TRBJ1-1 provide the parts outside the CDR3, is SAVISQKPSRDICQRGTSLTIQCQVDSQVTMMFWYRQQPGQSLTLIATANQGSEATYESGFVIDKFPISRPNLTFSTLTVSNMSPEDSSIYLCSVDWAGNTEAFFGQGTRLTVV.

The chain recombines TRBV10-2 with TRBJ2-3; D not certain. Germline CDR1 is WSHSY and CDR2 is SAAADI. The CDR3 contains 10 residues. The germline V and J ends were trimmed by 10 bases and 3 bases, with 5 bases remaining between them. The DNA of the CDR3 is TGCGCCACAAGAACAGATACGCAGTATTTT. This translates into CATRTDTQYF.

This clonotype turned up a few times. The chain combines TRBV27 with TRBJ2-7; 7 nucleotides align to TRBD1. V trimming: 4 bases; J trimming: 3 bases; junction bases outside the gene matches: 3. The length of the CDR3 is 13 residues. Looked up from germline, CDR1 is MNHEY and CDR2 is SMNVEV (reference sequence). The CDR3 here is CASSSRTGYEQYF. The CDR3 DNA follows: TGTGCCAGCAGTTCAAGGACAGGCTACGAGCAGTACTTC.

This clonotype was seen ten or more times. This chain's CDR3 is CASSKQGAGGSYGYTF. CDR3 coding DNA: TGTGCCAGCAGCAAGCAGGGGGCCGGAGGAAGCTATGGCTACACCTTC. The gene calls are TRBV6-2 or TRBV6-3 and TRBJ1-2; 8 positions match TRBD1. CDR3 length equals 16 residues. CDR1 and CDR2 (germline): MNHEY, SVGEGT. Trimming cost V 6 bases and J 4 bases; bases outside gene matches: 13.

This clonotype has more than one count but fewer than ten. V usage is TRBV5-4 and J usage is TRBJ2-7; no definite D call. The CDR3 contains 13 residues. Between the trimmed V and J ends, which lost 0 bases and 3 bases, there was a span of 7 bases. Looked up from germline, CDR1 is SGHNT and CDR2 is YYREEE (reference sequence). CDR3 DNA sequence: TGTGCCAGCAGCTTGGGGGCAGACTACGAGCAGTACTTC. Translation: CASSLGADYEQYF.

The rearrangement uses TRBV6-2 or TRBV6-3 and TRBJ2-5; 9 nucleotides align to TRBD2. Trimming cost V 5 bases and J 7 bases; bases outside gene matches: 14. Germline V gene lookup returns CDR1 MNHEY and CDR2 SVGEGT. There are 16 residues in the CDR3. CDR3 protein: CASSPSSGKGDGTQYF. The CDR3 DNA reads TGTGCCAGCAGTCCCTCTAGCGGGAAGGGGGATGGGACCCAGTACTTC.

The V gene is TRBV3-1, the J gene TRBJ2-1; 9 bases fit TRBD1. There are 15 residues in the CDR3. Losses at the gene ends were 5 bases for V and 5 bases for J; bases not matched to a gene: 7. CDR1 is LGHDT and CDR2 is YNNKEL in the germline V gene (reference sequence). CDR3 loop: CASSTPGQGHNEQFF. In DNA, the CDR3 is TGTGCCAGCAGCACGCCGGGACAGGGCCACAATGAGCAGTTCTTC.

This clonotype was seen only a few times. The CDR3 sequence: CASSLGDTLRSEQFF. CDR3 nucleotide sequence: TGCGCCAGCAGCTTAGGGGACACCCTCAGGAGTGAGCAGTTCTTC. The chain joins TRBV5-1 to TRBJ2-1, with TRBD1 as a possible D gene (6 bases). CDR1 is SGHRS and CDR2 is YFSETQ in the germline V gene. The CDR3 loop spans 15 amino acids. The V end lost 2 bases, the J end lost 9 bases, and 18 bases lay between the germline ends.

This chain links TRBV20-1 with TRBJ1-1, with D hard to call. The germline V gene has CDR1 DFQATT and CDR2 SNEGSKA (reference sequence). V was pared by 6 bases and J by 1 base, with 12 bases between. This CDR3 spans 13 amino acids. The CDR3 DNA reads as TGCAGTGCCCTGAGGTCCCCGAACACTGAAGCTTTCTTT. It specifies CSALRSPNTEAFF.

This clonotype is medium-sized in the sample. The chain combines TRBV6-5 with TRBJ2-5, with D perhaps TRBD1 or TRBD2 (5 bases each). CDR3 length equals 14 residues. The germline V gene has CDR1 MNHEY and CDR2 SVGAGI. Trimming pared 5 bases from V and 5 bases from J, leaving 15 bases between. The CDR3 loop is CASSQGPTVETQYF. The CDR3 DNA follows: TGTGCCAGCAGTCAGGGACCGACGGTTGAGACCCAGTACTTC.

This clonotype is medium-sized within its sample. The genes are TRBV15 and TRBJ2-4; D not resolved. The V end was cut by 7 bases, the J end by 7 bases, with 17 bases between. The germline V gene encodes CDR1 LNHNV and CDR2 YYDKDF (reference sequence). This CDR3 comprises 14 residues. CDR3 bases: TGTGCCACCACCCCTCCGGATTTGACGAACATTCAGTACTTC. Its protein is CATTPPDLTNIQYF.

This chain links TRBV3-1 with TRBJ2-7; D ambiguous. Germline V gene sequence: CDR1 LGHDT, CDR2 YNNKEL (reference sequence). The CDR3 loop spans 12 amino acids. Trimming took 3 bases from V and 0 from J, leaving 3 bases between them. The CDR3: CASSHDSYEQYF. In DNA form, the CDR3 reads TGTGCCAGCAGCCATGACTCCTACGAGCAGTACTTC.

This clonotype was counted only a few times. This rearrangement joins TRBV5-1 to TRBJ1-5; 9 nucleotides agree with TRBD1. With V trimmed by 1 base and J by 3 bases, 8 bases remained unmatched. CDR1 and CDR2 (germline): SGHRS, YFSETQ. The CDR3 length is 17 residues. The DNA of the CDR3 is TGCGCCAGCAGCTTGCTGCCGGGACAGGGTTTCAATCAGCCCCAGCATTTT. This sequence encodes CASSLLPGQGFNQPQHF.

This clonotype was counted many times. CDR3 bases: TGCAGTGCTGCGAATTATCAGGGGAACACTGAAGCTTTCTTT. Translated: CSAANYQGNTEAFF. The J gene is TRBJ1-1, the V gene TRBV20-1; the D gene is possibly TRBD1 (5 bases). Germline CDR1 is DFQATT and CDR2 is SNEGSKA (reference sequence). Trimming stripped 5 bases from V and 1 base from J, with 14 bases between. The CDR3 runs to 14 residues.

CDR3 protein: CASGPPVTGGVSGELFF. In DNA, the CDR3 is TGTGCCAGCGGTCCCCCGGTGACAGGGGGCGTTAGCGGGGAGCTGTTTTTT. The chain recombines TRBV7-6 with TRBJ2-2; 10 positions agree with TRBD1. Germline V gene sequence: CDR1 SGHVS, CDR2 FNYEAQ. With V trimmed by 8 bases and J by 7 bases, 16 bases remained unmatched. The CDR3 spans 17 residues.

The table lists this clonotype with many counts. DNA for the CDR3: TGTGCCAGCAGCCTCGACCTCTCCTACAATGAGCAGTTCTTC. It translates to CASSLDLSYNEQFF. The chain couples TRBV5-6 to TRBJ2-1; D gene ambiguous. The CDR3 spans 14 residues. Per germline, CDR1 SGHDT and CDR2 YYEEEE. Trimming pared 4 bases from V and 0 bases from J, leaving 8 bases between.

This clonotype came up many times. This chain connects TRBV7-7 to TRBJ2-1; the D gene is possibly TRBD1 (5 bases). The germline CDR1 and CDR2 sequences are SSHAT and FNYEAQ (reference sequence). Between the trimmed V and J ends, which lost 5 bases and 8 bases, there was a span of 13 bases. The CDR3 contains 13 residues. The CDR3 here is CASSPLVGDEQFF. The CDR3 bases are TGTGCCAGCAGCCCACTGGTAGGGGATGAGCAGTTCTTC.

The rearrangement uses TRBV14 and TRBJ2-1; D unclear. Trimming shortened V by 1 base and J by 0 bases, and 10 bases separated the two germline ends. The CDR3 is 16 residues long. The germline V gene encodes CDR1 SGHDN and CDR2 FVKESK. CDR3 coding DNA: TGTGCCAGCAGCCAAGCTCACTCAAGCTCCTACAATGAGCAGTTCTTC. Translating it yields CASSQAHSSSYNEQFF.

The chain couples TRBV6-6 to TRBJ1-2; 7 nucleotides match TRBD1. V trimming: 4 bases; J trimming: 6 bases; junction bases outside the gene matches: 2. The V gene's germline CDR1 is MNHNY and CDR2 SVGAGI (reference sequence). This CDR3 region has 12 residues. The CDR3 coding sequence is TGTGCCAGCAGTTTTACAGGGGATGGCTACACCTTC. It encodes CASSFTGDGYTF.